This T cell receptor beta chain was captured by sequencing in a study of cytomegalovirus exposure and HLA in healthy donors. Sequencing used immunoSEQ multiplex PCR; TCRdb keeps in-frame clones, though not all of them. The data hold fewer than 250,000 clones, with approximately 90% observed a single time. The CDR3 spans 14 residues. Germline CDR1 reads MDHEN; CDR2 reads SYDVKM. Between the trimmed V and J ends, which lost 7 bases and 9 bases, there was a span of 19 bases. The sample comprised PBMCs. This chain uses TRBV28 with TRBJ2-1; possible D gene TRBD2, 7 bases. The receptor was isolated from a man between 18 and 29 years old in good health and CMV-seronegative. The CDR3 spells CASIPGEGHSEQFF. CDR3 DNA: TGTGCCAGCATCCCAGGGGAGGGCCATAGTGAGCAGTTCTTC. Filled out from reference TRBV28 and TRBJ2-1, the complete variable domain reads DVKVTQSSRYLVKRTGEKVFLECVQDMDHENMFWYRQDPGLGLRLIYFSYDVKMKEKGDIPEGYSVSREKKERFSLILESASTNQTSMYLCASIPGEGHSEQFFGPGTRLTVL.